This T cell receptor (beta chain) was sequenced in a study of CD8+CD57+ T cells in acquired aplastic anemia. The V gene end was trimmed by 4 bases and the J gene end by 7 bases; junction bases not matched to a gene: 8. CDR1 and CDR2 from the germline V gene are SGHDT and YYEEEE. This CDR3 contains 15 residues. It was genomic DNA that served as the template for profiling TCR beta VDJ and CDR3. TCRdb ran MiXCR on the reads and lists one entry per CDR3 protein. This table has roughly 120,000 distinct CDR3 sequences, about 50% appearing once. Patients selected for sequencing had displayed CD8+CD57+ cell expansion by flow cytometry.

This clonotype was obtained from a human donor with aplastic anemia. The rearrangement links TRBV5-6 to TRBJ2-5; 12 nucleotides agree with TRBD2. Sample: sorted CD4+, CD8+, or CD8+CD57+ T cells (not recorded which) from PBMCs. The DNA of the CDR3 is TGTGCCAGCAGCCCGACTAGCGGGGGTGCGGGGACCCAGTACTTC. As protein: CASSPTSGGAGTQYF.